This is a list of T cell receptor beta chains from one sample in a study of graft-versus-host responses after intestinal transplantation. These receptors' targets are unknown. Assay used: immunoSEQ multiplex PCR; TCRdb lists only in-frame clones, some missing. The sample carries approximately 130,000 clones, 90% to 95% recorded once. The source was unstimulated CD4+ T cells sorted from spleen or lymph node cells, collected before intestinal transplant. These TCRs come from a human donor who received an intestinal transplant. The CDR3 runs from the conserved cysteine through the conserved F or W. Each record gives: J gene, V gene, D gene, clone size, CDR3 protein, CDR3 DNA. A D gene is named only where the DNA matches it firmly. Only some rows state a clone size, as once, few, many or a class for expanded clones.

j_call: TRBJ2-7; v_call: TRBV23-1; d_call: TRBD1; clone_size: -; cdr3_aa: CASSLTLGQGDGDEQYF; cdr3_nt: TGCGCCAGCAGTCTCACTTTGGGACAGGGGGACGGTGACGAGCAGTACTTC
j_call: TRBJ1-2; v_call: TRBV29-1; d_call: -; clone_size: once; cdr3_aa: CSVEHRSGGYTF; cdr3_nt: TGCAGCGTTGAACACCGGAGTGGTGGCTACACCTTC
j_call: TRBJ1-4; v_call: TRBV7-9; d_call: -; clone_size: -; cdr3_aa: CASSPRGGVGKLFF; cdr3_nt: TGTGCCAGCAGCCCCAGGGGCGGGGTGGGAAAACTGTTTTTT
j_call: TRBJ1-2; v_call: TRBV19; d_call: -; clone_size: -; cdr3_aa: CASKQGLGYGYTF; cdr3_nt: TGTGCCAGTAAACAGGGTTTAGGGTATGGCTACACCTTC
j_call: TRBJ2-1; v_call: TRBV5-1; d_call: TRBD2; clone_size: -; cdr3_aa: CASSLAPGLADNEQFF; cdr3_nt: TGCGCCAGCAGCTTGGCCCCGGGACTAGCCGACAATGAGCAGTTCTTC
j_call: TRBJ1-2; v_call: TRBV12-5; d_call: -; clone_size: -; cdr3_aa: CASGFEVSGNDGYTF; cdr3_nt: TGTGCTAGTGGTTTCGAGGTATCCGGGAATGATGGCTACACCTTC
j_call: TRBJ2-3; v_call: TRBV6-1; d_call: -; clone_size: -; cdr3_aa: CASSEARRDTQYF; cdr3_nt: TGTGCCAGCAGTGAAGCCAGAAGGGATACGCAGTATTTT
j_call: TRBJ1-4; v_call: TRBV19; d_call: -; clone_size: -; cdr3_aa: CASSMGDWEKLFF; cdr3_nt: TGTGCCAGTAGTATGGGGGATTGGGAAAAACTGTTTTTT
j_call: TRBJ1-4; v_call: TRBV5-1; d_call: TRBD1; clone_size: -; cdr3_aa: CASSLGEIGDSEKLFF; cdr3_nt: TGCGCCAGCAGCTTGGGGGAGATAGGGGACAGTGAAAAACTGTTTTTT
j_call: TRBJ2-1; v_call: TRBV5-1; d_call: TRBD2; clone_size: few; cdr3_aa: CASSLVSAGGLWNEQFF; cdr3_nt: TGCGCCAGCAGCTTGGTGTCGGCGGGGGGGCTATGGAATGAGCAGTTCTTC
j_call: TRBJ1-1; v_call: TRBV5-8; d_call: -; clone_size: -; cdr3_aa: CASSRTGTEAFF; cdr3_nt: TGTGCCAGCAGCCGGACTGGTACTGAAGCTTTCTTT
j_call: TRBJ2-1; v_call: TRBV11-3; d_call: -; clone_size: once; cdr3_aa: CASSTPSVGEQFF; cdr3_nt: TGTGCCAGCAGCACACCTAGCGTCGGGGAGCAGTTCTTC
j_call: TRBJ1-1; v_call: TRBV29-1; d_call: -; clone_size: -; cdr3_aa: CSVAGVENAEAFF; cdr3_nt: TGCAGCGTTGCCGGGGTCGAAAACGCTGAAGCTTTCTTT
j_call: TRBJ1-3; v_call: TRBV5-1; d_call: -; clone_size: once; cdr3_aa: CASSLGVPSGNTIYF; cdr3_nt: TGCGCCAGCAGCTTGGGGGTCCCGTCTGGAAACACCATATATTTT
j_call: TRBJ1-2; v_call: TRBV9; d_call: -; clone_size: -; cdr3_aa: CASSVEGGWKTF; cdr3_nt: TGTGCCAGCAGCGTTGAAGGGGGTTGGAAAACCTTC
j_call: TRBJ1-1; v_call: TRBV19; d_call: -; clone_size: -; cdr3_aa: CASSFAGGYTEAFF; cdr3_nt: TGTGCCAGTAGTTTTGCAGGAGGATACACTGAAGCTTTCTTT
j_call: TRBJ2-1; v_call: TRBV7-7; d_call: TRBD1; clone_size: -; cdr3_aa: CASSIPGQGANEQFF; cdr3_nt: TGTGCCAGCAGCATACCGGGACAGGGGGCAAATGAGCAGTTCTTC
j_call: TRBJ1-1; v_call: TRBV2; d_call: TRBD1; clone_size: -; cdr3_aa: CASSTRQGGTEAFF; cdr3_nt: TGTGCCAGCAGTACCAGACAGGGGGGCACTGAAGCTTTCTTT
j_call: TRBJ2-7; v_call: TRBV4-1; d_call: TRBD2; clone_size: -; cdr3_aa: CASSQDGRDYYEQYF; cdr3_nt: TGCGCCAGCAGCCAAGATGGCAGGGACTACTACGAGCAGTACTTC
j_call: TRBJ2-1; v_call: TRBV11-2; d_call: -; clone_size: -; cdr3_aa: CASSTSGPDNEQFF; cdr3_nt: TGTGCCAGCAGCACAAGCGGGCCAGACAATGAGCAGTTCTTC
j_call: TRBJ2-5; v_call: TRBV7-2; d_call: -; clone_size: -; cdr3_aa: CASSLVVETQYF; cdr3_nt: TGTGCCAGCAGCCTAGTTGTAGAGACCCAGTACTTC
j_call: TRBJ1-6; v_call: TRBV6-5; d_call: -; clone_size: few; cdr3_aa: CASSEGFLNSPLHF; cdr3_nt: TGTGCCAGCAGCGAGGGGTTTCTTAATTCACCCCTCCACTTT
j_call: TRBJ1-4; v_call: TRBV4-1; d_call: -; clone_size: once; cdr3_aa: CASSLIGGEKLFF; cdr3_nt: TGCGCCAGCAGCCTAATAGGGGGTGAAAAACTGTTTTTT
j_call: TRBJ1-2; v_call: TRBV2; d_call: -; clone_size: once; cdr3_aa: CASRPDNYGYTF; cdr3_nt: TGTGCCAGCAGGCCGGACAACTATGGCTACACCTTC
j_call: TRBJ2-5; v_call: TRBV6-5; d_call: -; clone_size: once; cdr3_aa: CASSYAATETQYF; cdr3_nt: TGTGCCAGCAGTTACGCAGCTACAGAGACCCAGTACTTC
j_call: TRBJ2-2; v_call: TRBV11-2; d_call: TRBD2; clone_size: -; cdr3_aa: CASSLDQLATGELFF; cdr3_nt: TGTGCCAGCAGCTTAGATCAACTAGCGACCGGGGAGCTGTTTTTT
j_call: TRBJ2-2; v_call: TRBV5-6; d_call: -; clone_size: -; cdr3_aa: CASSFGPREGPNTGELFF; cdr3_nt: TGTGCCAGCAGCTTTGGGCCAAGGGAAGGCCCGAACACCGGGGAGCTGTTTTTT
j_call: TRBJ2-7; v_call: TRBV29-1; d_call: TRBD1; clone_size: -; cdr3_aa: CSVKTGGSYEQYF; cdr3_nt: TGCAGCGTGAAGACAGGGGGATCCTACGAGCAGTACTTC
j_call: TRBJ2-3; v_call: TRBV29-1; d_call: -; clone_size: -; cdr3_aa: CSVRGKRGTDTQYF; cdr3_nt: TGCAGCGTTCGGGGAAAGCGGGGCACAGATACGCAGTATTTT
j_call: TRBJ1-1; v_call: TRBV5-4; d_call: -; clone_size: -; cdr3_aa: CASSRSQPMNTEAFF; cdr3_nt: TGTGCCAGCAGCCGATCTCAGCCCATGAACACTGAAGCTTTCTTT
j_call: TRBJ2-7; v_call: TRBV2; d_call: TRBD2; clone_size: -; cdr3_aa: CANALAGANEQYF; cdr3_nt: TGTGCCAACGCCCTAGCGGGGGCTAACGAGCAGTACTTC
j_call: TRBJ2-7; v_call: TRBV5-1; d_call: -; clone_size: -; cdr3_aa: CASSPAASYEQYF; cdr3_nt: TGCGCCAGCAGCCCGGCCGCCTCCTACGAGCAGTACTTC
j_call: TRBJ1-1; v_call: TRBV6-6; d_call: -; clone_size: once; cdr3_aa: CASSYSGPYTEAFF; cdr3_nt: TGTGCCAGCAGTTACTCGGGGCCCTACACTGAAGCTTTCTTT
j_call: TRBJ2-1; v_call: TRBV7-8; d_call: -; clone_size: -; cdr3_aa: CASSFANSRNEQFF; cdr3_nt: TGTGCCAGCAGCTTCGCCAACTCGCGGAATGAGCAGTTCTTC
j_call: TRBJ2-3; v_call: TRBV5-6; d_call: -; clone_size: -; cdr3_aa: CASSLYGTDTQYF; cdr3_nt: TGTGCCAGCAGCTTGTACGGCACAGATACGCAGTATTTT
j_call: TRBJ2-3; v_call: TRBV5-1; d_call: -; clone_size: -; cdr3_aa: CASSSWGVSTDTQYF; cdr3_nt: TGCGCCAGCAGCTCTTGGGGGGTAAGCACAGATACGCAGTATTTT
j_call: TRBJ2-5; v_call: TRBV9; d_call: TRBD2; clone_size: -; cdr3_aa: CASSVGTSPGGGQETQYF; cdr3_nt: TGTGCCAGCAGCGTCGGGACTAGCCCTGGGGGGGGGCAAGAGACCCAGTACTTC
j_call: TRBJ1-1; v_call: TRBV6-1; d_call: TRBD1; clone_size: -; cdr3_aa: CASSVTGGTEAFF; cdr3_nt: TGTGCCAGCAGTGTGACAGGGGGCACTGAAGCTTTCTTT
j_call: TRBJ1-1; v_call: TRBV5-1; d_call: -; clone_size: -; cdr3_aa: CASSLIRENTEAFF; cdr3_nt: TGCGCCAGCAGCTTGATCAGGGAGAACACTGAAGCTTTCTTT
j_call: TRBJ2-7; v_call: TRBV2; d_call: -; clone_size: -; cdr3_aa: CAGAGENYEQYF; cdr3_nt: TGTGCAGGGGCAGGGGAGAACTACGAGCAGTACTTC
j_call: TRBJ1-1; v_call: TRBV6-1; d_call: TRBD1; clone_size: -; cdr3_aa: CASSRGMMGTEAFF; cdr3_nt: TGTGCCAGCAGCAGGGGGATGATGGGGACTGAAGCTTTCTTT